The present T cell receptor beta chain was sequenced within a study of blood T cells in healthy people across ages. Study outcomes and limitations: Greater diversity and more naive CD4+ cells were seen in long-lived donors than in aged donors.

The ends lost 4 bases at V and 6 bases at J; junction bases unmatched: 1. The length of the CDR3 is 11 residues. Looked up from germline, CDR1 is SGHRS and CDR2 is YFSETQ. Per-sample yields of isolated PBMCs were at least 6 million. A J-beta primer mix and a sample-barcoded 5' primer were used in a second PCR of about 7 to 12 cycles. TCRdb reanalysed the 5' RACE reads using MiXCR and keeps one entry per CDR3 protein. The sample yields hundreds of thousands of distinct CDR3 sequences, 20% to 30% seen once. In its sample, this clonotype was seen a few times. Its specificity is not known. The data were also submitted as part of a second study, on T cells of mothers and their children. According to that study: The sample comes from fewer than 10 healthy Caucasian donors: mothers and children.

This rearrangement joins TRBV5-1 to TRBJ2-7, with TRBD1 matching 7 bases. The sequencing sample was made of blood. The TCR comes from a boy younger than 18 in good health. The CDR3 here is CASSRQGEQYF. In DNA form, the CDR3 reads TGCGCCAGCAGCCGACAGGGCGAGCAGTACTTC.